Included here is one T cell receptor (beta chain) sequence, with context. The target antigen is unknown. The J segment lost 7 bases and the V segment lost 11 bases, leaving 8 bases of the junction unmatched. This CDR3 is 13 amino acids long. In germline, CDR1 is LNHNV, CDR2 YYDKDF (reference sequence). This sample stems from a study of cytomegalovirus exposure and HLA in healthy donors. Study information: Ancestry clustering placed around 81% of 350 to 500 genotyped donors in the Caucasian-associated cluster.

The study's findings and limits: Later analysis reportedly placed an Asian-associated ancestry cluster below the approximately 700-donor mean in N-insertions. What TCR beta sequences reportedly achieved was accurate prediction of HLA-A and HLA-B alleles in most subjects.

13 Jbeta primers and 60 Vbeta primers were used for the PCR. As processed by the authors: In a later analysis, of around 85 million unique beta chains, about 11 million appeared in at least two donors. Here immunoSEQ multiplex PCR was the method, and the copy in TCRdb shows in-frame clones only, minus some. Clone size and the V and J calls come from that table; the DNA yielded D and trimming. The data show about 94,000 clones, about 62% seen once. This TCR derives from a man aged 30 to 39 in good health and CMV-seronegative. Sequenced material: PBMCs. J is TRBJ2-1 and V is TRBV15, with 10 bases matching TRBD2. CDR3 region: CAAKLAGRNEQFF. The CDR3, as DNA: TGTGCCGCAAAACTAGCGGGGAGGAATGAGCAGTTCTTC.